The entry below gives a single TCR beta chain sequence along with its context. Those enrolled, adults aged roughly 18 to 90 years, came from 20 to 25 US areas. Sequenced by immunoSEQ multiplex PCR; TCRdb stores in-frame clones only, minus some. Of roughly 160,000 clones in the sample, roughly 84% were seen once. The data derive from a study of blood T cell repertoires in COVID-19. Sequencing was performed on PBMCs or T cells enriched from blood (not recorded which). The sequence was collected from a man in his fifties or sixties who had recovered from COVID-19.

The CDR3 sequence is CASSFQGQAGNTIYF. Written as DNA, the CDR3 is TGTGCCAGTAGTTTCCAGGGACAGGCTGGAAACACCATATATTTT. The rearrangement joins TRBV19 to TRBJ1-3; 8 nucleotides agree with TRBD1. The CDR3 is 15 residues long. CDR1 is LNHDA and CDR2 is SQIVND in the germline V gene (reference sequence). Germline trimming cut 5 bases from V and 2 bases from J; bases unmatched to any gene: 5. Looking up the rest from reference TRBV19 and TRBJ1-3 gives the full variable domain: DGGITQSPKYLFRKEGQNVTLSCEQNLNHDAMYWYRQDPGQGLRLIYYSQIVNDFQKGDIAEGYSVSREKKESFPLTVTSAQKNPTAFYLCASSFQGQAGNTIYFGEGSWLTVV.